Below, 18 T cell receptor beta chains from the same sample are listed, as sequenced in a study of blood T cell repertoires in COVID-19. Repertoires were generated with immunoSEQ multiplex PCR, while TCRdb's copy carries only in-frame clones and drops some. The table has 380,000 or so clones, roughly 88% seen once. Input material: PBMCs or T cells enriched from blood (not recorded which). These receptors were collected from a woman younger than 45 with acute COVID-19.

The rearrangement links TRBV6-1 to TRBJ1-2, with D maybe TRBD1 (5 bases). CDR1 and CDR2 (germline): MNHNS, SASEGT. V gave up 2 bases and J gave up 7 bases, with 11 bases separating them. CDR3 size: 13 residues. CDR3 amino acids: CASSEFSGSGYTF. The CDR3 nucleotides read TGTGCCAGCAGTGAATTCTCAGGGTCTGGCTACACCTTC.

Here the CDR3 reads CASSLIGAETQYF. Written as DNA, the CDR3 is TGTGCCAGCAGCTTAATCGGAGCAGAGACCCAGTACTTC. The chain joins TRBV7-2 to TRBJ2-5; D gene ambiguous. The CDR3 runs to 13 residues. Per the germline V gene, CDR1 is SGHTA and CDR2 is FQGNSA. Trimming left V 2 bases short and J 4 bases short, with 8 bases between.

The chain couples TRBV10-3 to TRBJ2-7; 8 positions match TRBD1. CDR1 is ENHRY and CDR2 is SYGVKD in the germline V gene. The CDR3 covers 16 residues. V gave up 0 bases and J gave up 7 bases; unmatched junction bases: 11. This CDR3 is CAISESKGRGLGEQYF. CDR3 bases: TGTGCCATCAGTGAGTCGAAGGGCAGGGGGCTTGGGGAGCAGTACTTC.

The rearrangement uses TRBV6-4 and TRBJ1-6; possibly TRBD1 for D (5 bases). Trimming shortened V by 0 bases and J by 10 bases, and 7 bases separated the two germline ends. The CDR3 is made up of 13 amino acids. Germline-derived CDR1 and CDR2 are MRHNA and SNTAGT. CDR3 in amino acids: CASSDSRGSPLHF. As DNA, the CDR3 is TGTGCCAGCAGTGACTCAAGGGGCTCACCCCTCCACTTT.

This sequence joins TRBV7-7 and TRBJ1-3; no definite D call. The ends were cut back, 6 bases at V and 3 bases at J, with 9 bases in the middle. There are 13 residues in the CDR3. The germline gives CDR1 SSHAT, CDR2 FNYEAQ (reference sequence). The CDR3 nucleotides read TGTGCCAGCAGGCCACTGATTGGAAACACCATATATTTT. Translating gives CASRPLIGNTIYF.

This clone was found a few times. CDR3 amino acids: CASSQGTGGYGYTF. DNA for the CDR3: TGCGCCAGCAGCCAAGGAACAGGTGGCTATGGCTACACCTTC. The genes are TRBV4-1 and TRBJ1-2, with TRBD1 as a possible D gene (5 bases). This CDR3 comprises 14 residues. The V and J ends lost 1 base and 4 bases respectively, with 10 bases between them. Germline CDR1 and CDR2: MGHRA and YSYEKL.

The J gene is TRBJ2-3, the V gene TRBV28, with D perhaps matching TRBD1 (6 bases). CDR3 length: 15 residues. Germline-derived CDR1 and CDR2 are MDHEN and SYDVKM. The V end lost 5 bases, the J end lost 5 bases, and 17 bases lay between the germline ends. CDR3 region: CASSPTHGGIDTQYF. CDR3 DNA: TGTGCCAGCAGTCCGACCCATGGGGGCATAGATACGCAGTATTTT.

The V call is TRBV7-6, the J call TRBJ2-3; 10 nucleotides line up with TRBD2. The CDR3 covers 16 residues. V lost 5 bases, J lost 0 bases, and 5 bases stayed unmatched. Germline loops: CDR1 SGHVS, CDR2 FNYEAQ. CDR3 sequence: CASSTLAGASTDTQYF. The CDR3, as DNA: TGTGCCAGCAGCACCCTAGCGGGGGCTAGCACAGATACGCAGTATTTT.

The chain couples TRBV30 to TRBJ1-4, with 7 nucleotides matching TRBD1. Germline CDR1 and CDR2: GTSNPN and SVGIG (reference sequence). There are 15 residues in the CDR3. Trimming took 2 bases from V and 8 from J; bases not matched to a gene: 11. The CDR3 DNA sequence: TGTGCCTGGAGTACAGGACAGGTGATGGGGGAAAAACTGTTTTTT. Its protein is CAWSTGQVMGEKLFF.

The CDR3 DNA reads TGTGCCAGTAGTATAGGGAAGGGGACAGGGAGGGATACGCAGTATTTT. Protein: CASSIGKGTGRDTQYF. The gene calls are TRBV19 and TRBJ2-3, with 9 bases identical to TRBD1. Germline V CDR1 and CDR2: LNHDA, SQIVND (reference sequence). The J segment lost 6 bases and the V segment lost 1 base, leaving 8 bases of the junction unmatched. The CDR3 has 16 amino acids.

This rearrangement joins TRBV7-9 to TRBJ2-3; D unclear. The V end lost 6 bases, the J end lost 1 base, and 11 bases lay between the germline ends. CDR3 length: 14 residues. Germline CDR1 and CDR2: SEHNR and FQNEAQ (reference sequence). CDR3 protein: CASSPLRGTDTQYF. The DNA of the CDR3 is TGTGCCAGCAGTCCGCTACGCGGCACAGATACGCAGTATTTT.

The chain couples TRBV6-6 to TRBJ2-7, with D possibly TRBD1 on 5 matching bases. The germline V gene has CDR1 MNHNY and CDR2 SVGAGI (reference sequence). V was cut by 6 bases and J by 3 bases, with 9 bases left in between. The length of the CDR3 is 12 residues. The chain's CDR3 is CASRSQGYEQYF. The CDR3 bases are TGTGCCAGCAGATCCCAGGGCTACGAGCAGTACTTC.

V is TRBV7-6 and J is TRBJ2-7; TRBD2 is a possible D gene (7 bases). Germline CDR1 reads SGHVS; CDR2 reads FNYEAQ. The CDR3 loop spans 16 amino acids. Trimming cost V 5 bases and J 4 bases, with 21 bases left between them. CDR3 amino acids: CASSAGVGGGTYEQYF. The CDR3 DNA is TGTGCCAGCAGCGCAGGTGTAGGGGGGGGTACTTACGAGCAGTACTTC.

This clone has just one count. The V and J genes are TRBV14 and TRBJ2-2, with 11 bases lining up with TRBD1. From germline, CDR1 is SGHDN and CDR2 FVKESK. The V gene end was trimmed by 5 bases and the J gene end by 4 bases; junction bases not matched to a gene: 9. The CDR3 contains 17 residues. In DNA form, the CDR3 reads TGTGCCAGCAGCTACTTTGGGGGGACAGGGGGCACCGGGGAGCTGTTTTTT. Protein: CASSYFGGTGGTGELFF. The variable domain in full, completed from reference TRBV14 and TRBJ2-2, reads EAGVTQFPSHSVIEKGQTVTLRCDPISGHDNLYWYRRVMGKEIKFLLHFVKESKQDESGMPNNRFLAERTGGTYSTLKVQPAELEDSGVYFCASSYFGGTGGTGELFFGEGSRLTVL.

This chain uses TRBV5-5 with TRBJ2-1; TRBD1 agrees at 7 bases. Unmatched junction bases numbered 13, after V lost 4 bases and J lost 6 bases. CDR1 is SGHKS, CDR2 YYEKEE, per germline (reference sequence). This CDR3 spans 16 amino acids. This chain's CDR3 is CASSLLSGGYRNEQFF. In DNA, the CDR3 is TGTGCCAGCAGCCTGCTGTCAGGGGGATATCGCAATGAGCAGTTCTTC.

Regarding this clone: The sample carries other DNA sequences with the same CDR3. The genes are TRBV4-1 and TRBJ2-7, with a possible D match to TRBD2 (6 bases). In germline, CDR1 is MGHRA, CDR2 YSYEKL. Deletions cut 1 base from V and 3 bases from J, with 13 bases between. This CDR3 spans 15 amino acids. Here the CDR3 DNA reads TGCGCCAGCAGCCAAGGGGCCTCGGGGGACTACGAGCAGTACTTC. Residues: CASSQGASGDYEQYF.

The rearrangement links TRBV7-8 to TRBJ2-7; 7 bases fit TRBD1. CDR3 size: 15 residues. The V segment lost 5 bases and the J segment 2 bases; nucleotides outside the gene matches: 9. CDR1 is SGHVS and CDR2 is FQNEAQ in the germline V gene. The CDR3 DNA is TGTGCCAGCAGCGGGCGATTTACAGGGGCCTACGAGCAGTACTTC. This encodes CASSGRFTGAYEQYF. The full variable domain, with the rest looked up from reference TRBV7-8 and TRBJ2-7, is GAGVSQSPRYKVAKRGQDVALRCDPISGHVSLFWYQQALGQGPEFLTYFQNEAQLDKSGLPSDRFFAERPEGSVSTLKIQRTQQEDSAVYLCASSGRFTGAYEQYFGPGTRLTVT.

The CDR3 DNA reads TGTGCCAGCAGCCCGAGTGGGGGGGCGACTAACTATGGCTACACCTTC. Encoded protein: CASSPSGGATNYGYTF. J is TRBJ1-2 and V is TRBV9; tentative D call: TRBD1 (6 bases). Germline V gene sequence: CDR1 SGDLS, CDR2 YYNGEE. The CDR3 has 16 residues. The V end was cut by 4 bases, the J end by 0 bases, with 16 bases between.